This T cell receptor beta chain was captured by sequencing in a study of cytomegalovirus exposure and HLA in healthy donors. Study-wide results and caveats: Researchers counted approximately 160 TCR beta chains as cytomegalovirus-associated. Published work reported that the classifier diagnosed cytomegalovirus status with high specificity and sensitivity. Rarity characterized most TCR sequences, yet some public TCRs appeared in many donors. TCR clusters originating in the first cohort tended to co-occur in the 100 to 150 validation repertoires, according to a later analysis.

Sequenced by immunoSEQ multiplex PCR; TCRdb stores in-frame clones only, minus some. The data contain over 200,000 clones, 75% to 90% of them singletons. Notes on this clone: The antigen remains unidentified. The same CDR3 arises from other DNA sequences in this sample as well.

Sequencing was carried out using PBMCs. The TCR comes from a woman younger than 35 in good health and CMV-seronegative.

The chain's CDR3 is CASKREADTQYF. In DNA form, the CDR3 reads TGTGCCAGCAAAAGGGAGGCAGATACGCAGTATTTT. This chain connects TRBV2 to TRBJ2-3; D may be TRBD2 (6 bases). The CDR3 runs to 12 residues. The germline V gene has CDR1 SNHLY and CDR2 FYNNEI. V gave up 7 bases and J gave up 4 bases, with 9 bases separating them.